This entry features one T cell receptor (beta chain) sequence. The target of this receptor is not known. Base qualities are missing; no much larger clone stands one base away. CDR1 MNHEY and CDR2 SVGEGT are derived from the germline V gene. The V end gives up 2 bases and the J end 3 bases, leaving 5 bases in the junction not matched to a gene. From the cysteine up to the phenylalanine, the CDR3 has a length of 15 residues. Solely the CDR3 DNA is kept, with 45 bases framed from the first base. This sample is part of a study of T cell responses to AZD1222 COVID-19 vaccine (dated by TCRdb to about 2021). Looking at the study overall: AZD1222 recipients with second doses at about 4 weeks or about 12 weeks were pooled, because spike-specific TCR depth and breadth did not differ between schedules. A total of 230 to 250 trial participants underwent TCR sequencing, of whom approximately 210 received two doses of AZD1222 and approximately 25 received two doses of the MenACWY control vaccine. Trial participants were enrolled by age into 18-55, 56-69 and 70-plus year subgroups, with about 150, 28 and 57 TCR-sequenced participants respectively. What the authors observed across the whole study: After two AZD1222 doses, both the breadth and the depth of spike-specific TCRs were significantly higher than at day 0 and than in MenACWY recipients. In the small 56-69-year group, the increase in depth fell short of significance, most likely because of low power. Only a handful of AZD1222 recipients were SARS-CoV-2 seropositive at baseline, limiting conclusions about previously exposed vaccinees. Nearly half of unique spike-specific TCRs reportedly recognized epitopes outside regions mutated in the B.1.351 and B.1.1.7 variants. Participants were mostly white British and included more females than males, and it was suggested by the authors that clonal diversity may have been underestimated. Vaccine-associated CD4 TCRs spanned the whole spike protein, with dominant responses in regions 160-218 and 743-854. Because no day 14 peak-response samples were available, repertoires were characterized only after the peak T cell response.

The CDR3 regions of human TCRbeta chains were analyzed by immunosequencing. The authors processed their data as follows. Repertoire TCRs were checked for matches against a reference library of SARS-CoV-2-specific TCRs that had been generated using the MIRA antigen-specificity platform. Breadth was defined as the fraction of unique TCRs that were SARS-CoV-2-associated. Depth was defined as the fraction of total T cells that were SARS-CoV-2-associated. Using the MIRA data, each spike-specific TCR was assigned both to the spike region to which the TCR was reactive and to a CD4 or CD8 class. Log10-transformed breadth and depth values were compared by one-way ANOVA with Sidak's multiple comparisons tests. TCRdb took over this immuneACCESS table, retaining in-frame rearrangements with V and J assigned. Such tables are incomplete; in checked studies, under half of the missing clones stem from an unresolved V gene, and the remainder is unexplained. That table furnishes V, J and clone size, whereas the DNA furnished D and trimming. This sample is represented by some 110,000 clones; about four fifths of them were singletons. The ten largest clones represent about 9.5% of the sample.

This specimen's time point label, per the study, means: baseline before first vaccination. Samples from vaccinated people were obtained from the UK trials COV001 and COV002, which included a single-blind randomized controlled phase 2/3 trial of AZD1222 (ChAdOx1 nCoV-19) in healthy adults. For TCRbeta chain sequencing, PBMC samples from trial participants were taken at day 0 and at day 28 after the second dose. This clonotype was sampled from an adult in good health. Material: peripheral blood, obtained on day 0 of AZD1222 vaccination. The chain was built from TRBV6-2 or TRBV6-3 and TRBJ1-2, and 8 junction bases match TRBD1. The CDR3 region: CASSYVAGGYYGYTF. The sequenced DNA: TGTGCCAGCAGTTACGTGGCAGGGGGCTACTATGGCTACACCTTC.